This T cell receptor (beta chain) derives from a study of T cells of healthy individuals. Using its own MiXCR run on the 5' RACE reads, TCRdb lists one record per CDR3 protein. Of 53,000 or so distinct CDR3 sequences listed, roughly 14% were seen once; the top ten hold around 15%. This receptor was identified in a human donor in good health.

The CDR3 protein is CASSHLPIPGQPTDTQYF. In DNA, the CDR3 is TGCGCCAGCAGCCACTTGCCGATTCCGGGACAGCCCACAGATACGCAGTATTTT. The chain employs TRBV4-1 and TRBJ2-3, with 7 bases matching TRBD1. Losses at the gene ends were 3 bases for V and 2 bases for J; bases not matched to a gene: 14. This CDR3 is 18 amino acids long. Germline-derived CDR1 and CDR2 are MGHRA and YSYEKL.